Given below is one T cell receptor beta chain in context. This clone was recorded once. Its binding antigen is unknown. Base qualities are not at hand, and no much larger clone is one base apart. The cohort comprised 550 to 700 healthy bone marrow donors. All cohort members were sampled while nominally healthy, although unrecorded immune exposures were likely present. The donor was CMV seropositive and was included in the group of 300 or so seropositive cohort members. Each donor provided a peripheral blood sample, and peripheral blood mononuclear cells were used for TCR beta sequencing. Genomic DNA was extracted from the blood cell samples with the Qiagen DNeasy Blood Extraction Kit. The V and J ends are trimmed by 0 bases and 7 bases, leaving 10 bases between them. CDR1 and CDR2 are read off the germline V gene (reference sequence) as LNHNV and YYDKDF. Including the terminal cysteine and phenylalanine, the CDR3 comprises 14 residues. Only CDR3 DNA is held: 42 bases, read in frame from base 1.

This specimen belongs to a study of cytomegalovirus exposure and HLA in healthy donors (dated by TCRdb to the late 2010s). Study-level background: In an earlier analysis of several hundred of the donors, about 260 Gb of sequence data and 90 million to 120 million unique TCR beta sequences from 180 million or so T cells were reported. An early release that covered about 600 HLA-typed donors contained 300 to 350 gigabases of sequencing data and tens of millions of unique TCR sequences. Among the roughly 400 genotyped donors, under 90% belonged to the genetic ancestry cluster associated with self-reported Caucasian donors. The study aimed to test whether signatures of past pathogen exposure could be identified by cataloging public T cell receptors. Using immunosequencing, the study profiled T cell repertoires from about 650 subjects and related those repertoires to cytomegalovirus serostatus. Along with the approximately 620-subject first cohort, a separate validation cohort of over a hundred different subjects was used. To predict cytomegalovirus infection status, the study brought together high-throughput TCR immunosequencing, statistical association of individual TCRs with disease status, and machine learning. In a later analysis, previously published TCR beta repertoires from 550 to 750 donors were re-analyzed and high-resolution HLA genotyping was added so that TCR occurrence patterns could be studied. The later analysis used no new phenotypic data to find candidate immune exposures, relying instead on TCR beta sequences and their occurrence across donors. An earlier analysis of 450 to 750 of the donors used high-throughput TCR beta sequencing to judge whether each TCR beta V gene segment behaved as functional or pseudogenic. Donor age, sex, ethnicity and CMV serostatus were collected together with the repertoire data. In a later genetic analysis, genome-wide SNP genotypes for about 65% of the roughly 670 donors were used, and that subset was treated as a discovery cohort. Every discovery cohort repertoire had been produced on one sequencing platform. HLA typing covered class I and class II loci at four-digit resolution. Typing coverage varied by locus: 629-630 donors for A, B, C, DRB1 and DQB1; roughly 520 for DQA1; around 570 for DPA1; 450 to 480 for DPB1. Because of strong linkage in the cohort, 4 to 6 DR-DQ haplotypes were treated as single units for association and clustering. Among 300 to 500 genotyped donors of the cohort, an average of around 250,000 unique TCR beta nucleotide sequences was sequenced per donor, of which about 19% were non-productive.

Overall study results and their limits: In vitro tests confirmed that a few of the cytomegalovirus-associated TCR beta chains recognize cytomegalovirus antigens. CMV serostatus was the only immune exposure information available for the cohort. The cohort was sequenced for TCR beta chains only, and without alpha or paired-chain data the features that could be detected were limited. Compared with equally common non-associated chains, HLA-associated TCR beta chains in a later analysis were more clonally expanded and had lower generation probabilities. The classifier was reported to diagnose cytomegalovirus status with high specificity and sensitivity in both the original cohort and the validation cohort. In a later analysis, the rate of TCR association differed among HLA loci, with DRB1 alleles having the most associated TCRs and HLA-C alleles having the fewest. Linkage disequilibrium might explain the correlated functional status among segregating V segments, but an unknown experimental factor could not be excluded. An earlier analysis of approximately 530 of the donors showed that most TCR beta V segments appeared in productive rearrangements either about 87% or about 30% of the time, which broadly matched IMGT annotations. An association between a missense DCLRE1C variant and V-gene and J-gene trimming of TCR beta chains was found in a later genetic analysis and replicated in an independent cohort. Some IMGT-functional V segments, including TRBV6-2 and TRBV6-3, could not be told apart with the 87-base-pair reads, so those segments were excluded. Most TCR sequences were observed very rarely across donors, whereas some public TCRs were present in many individuals. Because some donors lacked HLA typing at each locus, the association tests relied only on the typed subset. The sequencing pipeline was judged likely to have produced a cluster of highly shared sequence variants as a technical artifact. At a false discovery rate of 0.05, a later analysis linked about 16,000 TCR beta sequences to specific HLA alleles. In a later genetic analysis, fewer N-insertions in productive TCRs were reported among donors in an Asian-associated ancestry cluster than the roughly 640-donor mean. The presence/absence analyses assumed that sequencing depth was roughly uniform across donors, and that assumption may not be true. According to a later analysis, most CMV-associated TCR beta chains appeared to be HLA-restricted, and the HLA associations seemed to be driven largely by CMV exposure. The authors suggested that the approach could potentially be extended to other disease states and immunological phenotypes. Several of the top co-occurrence clusters appeared to be linked to parvovirus B19, influenza, CMV and Epstein-Barr virus, according to a later analysis. The earlier analysis of a few hundred of the donors excluded over 15 rarely observed V segments, including chromosome 9 orphons, because counts were too low. When HLA alleles, especially DR and DQ, strongly co-occurred, TCR associations were difficult to assign to individual alleles. A further reported finding was that TCR beta sequences accurately predicted the HLA-A and HLA-B alleles for most subjects in the first cohort. The study listed 150 to 200 TCR beta chains as associated with cytomegalovirus.

Receptor amplification or capture employed the immunoSEQ multiplex PCR assay. The multiplex PCR relied on a mix of 60 forward primers for TCR Vbeta segments and 13 reverse primers for TCR Jbeta segments. Amplification of the CDR3 region of rearranged TCR beta genes was performed with a multiplex PCR assay on genomic DNA. The Illumina HiSeq System was used to sequence the amplified TCR beta libraries as 87-base-pair reads. The published analysis was carried out like this. A later analysis counted about 82 million unique TCR beta chains across the 550 to 800 repertoires, and some 11 million of these chains were shared by at least two donors. Raw reads were error-corrected and collapsed into unique sequences by a nearest-neighbor algorithm in which closely related sequences were merged to remove PCR and sequencing errors. Alignment of CDR3 sequences to IMGT reference sequences was used to assign V, D and J gene segments. For a sequence to be retained, a match of at least six nucleotides was required to both a V gene segment and a J gene segment. Rearrangements were classified as productive when the CDR3 lacked stop codons and remained in frame with V and J, and all other rearrangements were classified as non-productive. CDR3 was defined by IMGT convention, running from the second conserved V-encoded cysteine to the conserved J-encoded phenylalanine. The earlier analysis of about 500 of the donors excluded sequences that lacked an unambiguous match to a single V gene segment. An earlier analysis of several hundred of the donors called V segments functional above 56.7% productive rearrangements and segregating when the between-donor standard deviation exceeded 5%. A statistical classification framework was built to diagnose cytomegalovirus status from the catalog of TCR beta chain sequences. V and J gene assignment, in a later analysis, came from comparing TCR nucleotide sequences with IMGT/GENE-DB human TR gene sequences. The TCRdist pipeline was used in a later analysis to assign CDR3 sequences and most-parsimonious VDJ recombination scenarios. A later analysis defined each TCR beta chain by its CDR3 amino acid sequence plus V-gene family, and excluded reads lacking a unique V-gene family. In a later analysis, 450 to 600 highly shared, low-generation-probability nucleotide sequences were removed to address suspected cross-contamination and a sequencing artifact. For each public chain, a later analysis derived a clonal expansion index from normalized ranks of inferred template counts within each repertoire. A later analysis computed generation probabilities with a VDJ recombination model fitted to out-of-frame rearrangements, and checked the results against IGoR. In a later analysis, hypergeometric tests were used to score TCR-TCR, TCR-HLA and TCR-CMV co-occurrence, with a repertoire-size bias correction applied to TCR pairs. To estimate false discovery rates, a later analysis permuted the HLA or CMV assignments 20 times. In a later analysis, co-occurring TCRs were grouped with DBSCAN, and TCRdist sequence similarity was added when clustering was performed within HLA-allele-positive subsets. For co-occurrence clustering, repertoires with fewer than 30,000 or more than 120,000 public chains were excluded, along with five or six repertoires with anomalous nucleotide sharing. Entries here come from immuneACCESS through TCRdb and include only in-frame sequences with V and J called. Some clones fail to appear in such tables; in the studies checked, an unresolved V gene covers under half of the shortfall, and the cause of the remainder is unknown. For V, J and clone size, that table is used; D and trimming come from the DNA. Present in this sample are roughly 100,000 clones, approximately 79% of which were seen just once. The top ten clones comprise over 4% of the sample.

This TCR came from a man between 50 and 59 years old in good health and CMV-seropositive. Sample: PBMCs. The chain links TRBV15 with TRBJ2-1; the D gene cannot be resolved reliably. The nucleotide sequence reads TGTGCCACCAGCAGAGATGTAGCCCCGAATGAGCAGTTCTTC. This yields the protein CATSRDVAPNEQFF.